These 3 T cell receptor beta chains originate from one sample sequenced in a study of cytomegalovirus exposure and HLA in healthy donors. Measured with immunoSEQ multiplex PCR; TCRdb has only the in-frame clones, and not every one. The table shows approximately 170,000 clones, with roughly 80% occurring only once. The material sequenced was PBMCs. These receptors came from a man aged 25 to 40 in good health and CMV-seropositive.

Worth noting for this clone: At one end, the junction sequence differs from germline, possibly due to a read error. The CDR3 sequence: CASSPTGDSSEQYF. The CDR3 region has the DNA TGTGCCAGCAGTCCCACGGGGGACTCCTCCGAGCAGTACTTC. The V gene is TRBV6-5, the J gene TRBJ2-7, with TRBD2 as a possible D gene (6 bases). Germline V CDR1 and CDR2: MNHEY, SVGAGI. This CDR3 comprises 14 residues.

The sample holds one count of this clone. This chain connects TRBV4-3 to TRBJ2-7, with D possibly TRBD1 on 6 matching bases. V lost 5 bases and J 13 bases, leaving 24 bases between the germline ends. Germline V gives CDR1 LGHNA, CDR2 YSLEER. The CDR3 spans 14 residues. In DNA, the CDR3 is TGCGCCAGCAGCTGGGCAGGGGCTGAATCACACGCCTACTTC. It is translated as CASSWAGAESHAYF.

V is TRBV5-1 and J is TRBJ2-1; 13 bases align to TRBD2. The CDR3 spans 17 residues. V shed 0 bases and J 5 bases; nucleotides not matched to a gene: 5. CDR1 SGHRS and CDR2 YFSETQ come from the germline V gene. The CDR3: CASSLATSGGVNNEQFF. CDR3 DNA sequence: TGCGCCAGCAGCTTGGCAACTAGCGGGGGGGTCAACAATGAGCAGTTCTTC.